A selection of T cell receptor beta chains follows, all from one sample in a study of T cells in Graves' hyperthyroidism and ophthalmopathy. TCRdb reprocessed the multiplex PCR reads with MiXCR, giving one entry per CDR3 protein. Among 650,000 to 750,000 distinct CDR3 sequences listed, about 14% were seen once. Sequenced sample: blood. The receptors originated from a woman between 18 and 30 years old with Graves' hyperthyroidism. Each CDR3 is given with its conserved first and last residue. A D gene is named only where the DNA matches it firmly. Clone size is given for some rows only: seen once, a few or many times, or a class if the clone is expanded.

CDR3aa,CDR3nt,j_gene,v_gene,d_gene,abundance
CASSFRRNSYEQYF,TGTGCCAGCAGCTTTCGTCGGAACTCCTACGAGCAGTACTTC,TRBJ2-7,TRBV7-8,NA,many
CASSLTQSNTEAFF,TGTGCCAGCAGCCTGACACAAAGCAACACTGAAGCTTTCTTT,TRBJ1-1,TRBV28,NA,many
CASSLPASGAHEQFF,TGTGCCAGCAGCTTACCTGCCTCCGGGGCGCACGAGCAGTTCTTC,TRBJ2-1,TRBV7-2,NA,many
CASSAGGQPQHF,TGTGCCAGCAGTGCCGGCGGTCAGCCCCAGCATTTT,TRBJ1-5,TRBV27,NA,NA
CASSMVSGLREQFF,TGTGCCAGTAGTATGGTAAGCGGCCTGAGGGAGCAGTTCTTC,TRBJ2-1,TRBV19,NA,NA
CASSERDPNTGELFF,TGTGCCAGCAGTGAACGGGACCCGAACACCGGGGAGCTGTTTTTT,TRBJ2-2,TRBV6-1,NA,many
CSARGRYMGFGAFF,TGCAGTGCTAGAGGCCGCTACATGGGTTTTGGAGCTTTCTTT,TRBJ1-1,TRBV20-1,NA,many
CASSPQASGRRAAQYF,TGTGCCAGCAGCCCACAAGCTAGCGGGAGGCGGGCGGCGCAGTATTTT,TRBJ2-3,TRBV28,TRBD2,NA
CASSRTGSRPGYTF,TGTGCCAGCAGTCGGACAGGGAGCAGACCTGGCTACACCTTC,TRBJ1-2,TRBV6-1,TRBD1,few
CASSEWGDRINQPQHF,TGTGCCAGCAGTGAATGGGGAGACAGGATCAATCAGCCCCAGCATTTT,TRBJ1-5,TRBV2,NA,many
CASSFRQTNTGELFF,TGTGCCAGCAGTTTTCGTCAGACGAACACCGGGGAGCTGTTTTTT,TRBJ2-2,TRBV28,NA,many
CSVEEPDHPYEQYF,TGCAGCGTTGAGGAGCCGGATCACCCCTACGAGCAGTACTTC,TRBJ2-7,TRBV29-1,NA,few
CASSPLSGELFF,TGTGCCAGCAGCCCTTTAAGCGGGGAGCTGTTTTTT,TRBJ2-2,TRBV7-9,NA,many
CASTRDGDEQYF,TGTGCCAGCACTCGGGACGGAGACGAGCAGTACTTC,TRBJ2-7,TRBV12-3/TRBV12-4,NA,many
CSASPPRGRRVYEQYF,TGCAGTGCTAGTCCTCCCCGCGGGAGACGCGTCTACGAGCAGTACTTC,TRBJ2-7,TRBV20-1,TRBD2,many
CASSFTVGRSGRYTGELFF,TGTGCCAGCAGCTTTACAGTGGGCCGGAGCGGCCGGTACACCGGGGAGCTGTTTTTT,TRBJ2-2,TRBV13,NA,many
CAWSTGHGEQYF,TGTGCCTGGAGTACTGGGCACGGCGAGCAGTACTTC,TRBJ2-7,TRBV30,NA,NA
CASSLSRGYRLSGNTIYF,TGTGCCAGCTCCCTGTCCAGGGGGTACCGACTCTCTGGAAACACCATATATTTT,TRBJ1-3,TRBV28,TRBD1,many
CASSPRTGINTQYF,TGTGCCAGCAGTCCTCGGACAGGGATTAATACGCAGTATTTT,TRBJ2-3,TRBV28,TRBD1,few
CASSWASGRASETQYF,TGTGCCAGCAGTTGGGCTAGCGGGAGGGCCTCGGAGACCCAGTACTTC,TRBJ2-5,TRBV6-2/TRBV6-3,TRBD2,many
CASSLRQGYTEQFF,TGTGCCAGCAGTCTCCGACAGGGTTACACTGAGCAGTTCTTC,TRBJ2-1,TRBV12-3/TRBV12-4,TRBD1,few
CASSPPRAYEQYF,TGTGCCAGCTCACCACCGAGGGCCTACGAGCAGTACTTC,TRBJ2-7,TRBV18,NA,NA
CASSPIYPALQETQYF,TGTGCCAGCAGCCCCATCTACCCAGCCTTACAAGAGACCCAGTACTTC,TRBJ2-5,TRBV7-8,NA,NA
CSARGDRPSGNTIYF,TGCAGTGCTAGAGGTGACAGGCCATCTGGAAACACCATATATTTT,TRBJ1-3,TRBV20-1,NA,many
CASSVRDSFYEQYF,TGTGCCAGCAGTGTCCGGGACTCTTTCTACGAGCAGTACTTC,TRBJ2-7,TRBV28,NA,many
CASSRPGQAYTGELFF,TGTGCCAGCAGTCGACCGGGACAGGCGTACACCGGGGAGCTGTTTTTT,TRBJ2-2,TRBV6-1,TRBD1,many
CASSHRPVRDRGYEQYF,TGTGCCAGCAGCCACCGTCCCGTTAGGGACAGGGGTTACGAGCAGTACTTC,TRBJ2-7,TRBV7-9,TRBD1,few
CSARDPTGDGYTF,TGCAGTGCTAGAGATCCCACAGGGGACGGCTACACCTTC,TRBJ1-2,TRBV20-1,TRBD1,few
CSARLDSSGRNIQYF,TGCAGTGCTAGGCTAGATTCAAGCGGTAGAAACATTCAGTACTTC,TRBJ2-4,TRBV20-1,NA,NA
CASSLAYGNTIYF,TGTGCCAGCAGTCTGGCGTATGGAAACACCATATATTTT,TRBJ1-3,TRBV2,NA,NA
CASSTRAGQNTEAFF,TGTGCCAGCAGTACGAGAGCTGGTCAGAACACTGAAGCTTTCTTT,TRBJ1-1,TRBV7-9,NA,NA
CASSASWGPVGEQYF,TGCGCCAGCAGTGCGTCGTGGGGGCCAGTGGGCGAGCAGTACTTC,TRBJ2-7,TRBV10-1,NA,NA
CASSLEESSYNEQFF,TGCGCCAGCAGCTTGGAGGAGAGCTCCTACAATGAGCAGTTCTTC,TRBJ2-1,TRBV5-1,NA,many
CASTPIGHDEQYF,TGTGCCAGCACACCTATAGGCCATGACGAGCAGTACTTC,TRBJ2-7,TRBV6-2/TRBV6-3,NA,NA
CASGNQYGYTF,TGTGCCAGCGGGAACCAGTATGGCTACACCTTC,TRBJ1-2,TRBV12-3/TRBV12-4,NA,once
CATSDVRGYTDTQYF,TGTGCCACCAGTGATGTCAGGGGCTACACAGATACGCAGTATTTT,TRBJ2-3,TRBV24-1,NA,many
CASSFQGPTEAFF,TGTGCCAGCAGTTTTCAGGGGCCCACTGAAGCTTTCTTT,TRBJ1-1,TRBV6-1,NA,many
CSARDVAGVPYEQYF,TGCAGTGCTAGAGATGTGGCGGGAGTACCCTACGAGCAGTACTTC,TRBJ2-7,TRBV20-1,TRBD2,many
CASSLALLLRTDTQYF,TGTGCCAGCAGCTTAGCTCTGTTGCTGCGCACAGATACGCAGTATTTT,TRBJ2-3,TRBV11-2,NA,many
CASSQDGQRPSGNTIYF,TGCGCCAGCAGCCAAGATGGGCAGAGGCCCTCTGGAAACACCATATATTTT,TRBJ1-3,TRBV4-1,NA,once
CASSVLAGRDNEQFF,TGCGCCAGCAGCGTACTAGCGGGTCGGGACAATGAGCAGTTCTTC,TRBJ2-1,TRBV5-1,TRBD2,NA